The 27 T cell receptor beta chains listed next were all sequenced from one sample in a study of blood T cell repertoires in COVID-19. The repertoire was sequenced with immunoSEQ multiplex PCR; TCRdb's copy has only in-frame clones and lacks some. Here the sample spans 110,000 or so clones, 86% being singletons. Sequenced sample: peripheral blood. The receptors derive from a man between 65 and 85 years old who had recovered from COVID-19.

This sequence joins TRBV7-9 and TRBJ2-3, with 7 bases identical to TRBD2. CDR1 SEHNR and CDR2 FQNEAQ come from the germline V gene (reference sequence). The V segment lost 5 bases and the J segment 0 bases; nucleotides outside the gene matches: 2. The CDR3 spans 14 residues. Here the CDR3 reads CASSASGSTDTQYF. CDR3 nucleotide sequence: TGTGCCAGCAGCGCTAGCGGAAGCACAGATACGCAGTATTTT.

This clone was counted once. V usage is TRBV11-2 and J usage is TRBJ2-7; 9 nucleotides agree with TRBD1. Germline CDR1 and CDR2: SGHAT and FQNNGV. The CDR3 loop spans 14 amino acids. V dropped 7 bases and J dropped 4; count of bases not matched to a gene: 8. DNA for the CDR3: TGTGCCAGCACCTTTGGACAGGGGATTTACGAGCAGTACTTC. Translating it yields CASTFGQGIYEQYF.

J is TRBJ2-3 and V is TRBV19; TRBD2 matches 7 bases. With 6 bases clipped from V and 2 bases from J, the junction kept 14 bases outside the gene matches. The CDR3 length is 17 residues. Germline V lookup: CDR1 LNHDA, CDR2 SQIVND (reference sequence). The chain's CDR3 is CASSRSGRGFATDTQYF. CDR3 coding DNA: TGTGCCAGTAGCCGATCGGGGCGGGGGTTTGCCACAGATACGCAGTATTTT. Supplemented by reference TRBV19 and TRBJ2-3, the full variable domain reads DGGITQSPKYLFRKEGQNVTLSCEQNLNHDAMYWYRQDPGQGLRLIYYSQIVNDFQKGDIAEGYSVSREKKESFPLTVTSAQKNPTAFYLCASSRSGRGFATDTQYFGPGTRLTVL.

This clone has only one observation. The chain uses TRBV30 and TRBJ1-1, with a weak D call TRBD1 (5 bases). V lost 5 bases to trimming and J lost 1 base, with 11 bases between them. CDR1 is GTSNPN, CDR2 SVGIG, per germline (reference sequence). This CDR3 has 13 residues. The CDR3 here is CAWRDWGNTEAFF. Here the CDR3 DNA reads TGTGCCTGGCGGGACTGGGGGAACACTGAAGCTTTCTTT.

The chain combines TRBV10-1 with TRBJ1-5; TRBD1 is a possible D gene (6 bases). This CDR3 spans 14 amino acids. The germline V and J ends were trimmed by 5 bases and 2 bases, with 10 bases remaining between them. Germline CDR1 WNHNN, CDR2 SYGVQD (reference sequence). This CDR3 reads CASSKTGGNQPQHF. The CDR3 nucleotides are TGCGCCAGCAGTAAGACAGGAGGCAATCAGCCCCAGCATTTT.

This chain connects TRBV6-6 to TRBJ2-1, with TRBD2 as a possible D gene (6 bases). Germline lookup yields CDR1 MNHNY and CDR2 SVGAGI (reference sequence). V was cut by 6 bases and J by 5 bases, with 11 bases left in between. CDR3 length: 13 amino acids. The CDR3, as DNA: TGTGCCAGCAGCCCGCTAGCGAACAATGAGCAGTTCTTC. This codes for CASSPLANNEQFF.

The chain carries TRBV5-4 and TRBJ2-2; 8 bases are shared with TRBD1. The J segment lost 5 bases and the V segment lost 3 bases, leaving 6 bases of the junction unmatched. The CDR3 runs 15 residues. From germline, CDR1 is SGHNT and CDR2 YYREEE (reference sequence). In DNA, the CDR3 is TGTGCCAGCAGCTACGACAGGGGTTGGACCGGGGAGCTGTTTTTT. Protein product: CASSYDRGWTGELFF. The entire variable domain, with the rest obtained from reference TRBV5-4 and TRBJ2-2, is as follows: ETGVTQSPTHLIKTRGQQVTLRCSSQSGHNTVSWYQQALGQGPQFIFQYYREEENGRGNFPPRFSGLQFPNYSSELNVNALELDDSALYLCASSYDRGWTGELFFGEGSRLTVL.

The J gene is TRBJ2-5, the V gene TRBV28, with TRBD1 matching 7 bases. CDR3 length equals 13 residues. V shed 4 bases and J 3 bases; nucleotides not matched to a gene: 2. The germline gives CDR1 MDHEN, CDR2 SYDVKM. The CDR3 region has the DNA TGTGCCAGCAGTTACGGGACAGAAGAGACCCAGTACTTC. Residues: CASSYGTEETQYF.

The gene calls are TRBV7-3 and TRBJ2-5; 11 bases match TRBD2. The CDR3 covers 17 residues. J lost 4 bases, V lost 2 bases, and 9 bases had no gene match. The germline CDR1 and CDR2 sequences are SGHTA and FQGTGA. CDR3 coding DNA: TGTGCCAGCAGCTTAGGCGGGACTAGCGGTCATGGAGAGACCCAGTACTTC. Translating it yields CASSLGGTSGHGETQYF.

CDR3 sequence (DNA): TGTGCCAGCAGCCAAGATGGGACAGGGGACGAGCAGTACTTC. Translating gives CASSQDGTGDEQYF. The chain is built from TRBV4-2 and TRBJ2-7; 10 bases line up with TRBD1. CDR3 length: 14 residues. CDR1 is LGHNA, CDR2 YNFKEQ, per germline. V gave up 0 bases and J gave up 5 bases; unmatched junction bases: 1.

The chain joins TRBV21-1 to TRBJ2-2; no check of the table's D call, TRBD2, against the DNA was made. TRBV21-1 is deemed a pseudogene. The CDR3 contains 21 residues. DNA of the CDR3: TGTGCCAGCAGCAAAGATCCGGGGATCAATGCGGGAGAGGTCGACACCGGGGAGCTGTTTTTT. Translation: CASSKDPGINAGEVDTGELFF.

J is TRBJ2-1 and V is TRBV11-2, with 9 nucleotides matching TRBD2. The length of the CDR3 is 19 residues. V shed 1 base and J 0 bases; nucleotides not matched to a gene: 10. Germline V lookup: CDR1 SGHAT, CDR2 FQNNGV. This chain's CDR3 is CASSLGRKIAGASYNEQFF. In DNA form, the CDR3 reads TGTGCCAGCAGCTTAGGGCGGAAAATAGCGGGGGCCTCCTACAATGAGCAGTTCTTC.

V gene TRBV9 combines with J gene TRBJ2-5, with TRBD2 as a possible D gene (6 bases). Per the germline V gene, CDR1 is SGDLS and CDR2 is YYNGEE. The CDR3 sequence is 15 residues long. The V and J ends lost 1 base and 4 bases respectively, with 14 bases between them. This CDR3 reads CASSVNNGRGETQYF. The CDR3 nucleotides are TGTGCCAGCAGCGTAAATAACGGGAGAGGAGAGACCCAGTACTTC.

The chain employs TRBV4-3 and TRBJ1-2; D gene unclear. The CDR3 is 16 amino acids. Trimming removed 1 base at V and 0 bases at J, with 12 bases between. In germline, CDR1 is LGHNA, CDR2 YSLEER. The CDR3 spells CASSQVVGSPNYGYTF. As DNA, the CDR3 is TGCGCCAGCAGCCAAGTCGTCGGGAGCCCTAACTATGGCTACACCTTC.

The chain employs TRBV5-5 and TRBJ2-7, with D possibly TRBD1 on 6 matching bases. CDR1 is SGHKS, CDR2 YYEKEE, per germline (reference sequence). The CDR3 extends over 15 amino acids. Trimming left V 6 bases short and J 4 bases short, with 20 bases between. CDR3 coding DNA: TGTGCCAGCATGAAGGGGGACGACTTTGTGTACGAGCAGTACTTC. Translated: CASMKGDDFVYEQYF.

The chain combines TRBV4-3 with TRBJ2-1; 9 bases map to TRBD2. V dropped 5 bases and J dropped 8; count of bases not matched to a gene: 7. CDR1 LGHNA and CDR2 YSLEER come from the germline V gene. The CDR3 covers 14 residues. In nucleotides, the CDR3 is TGCGCCAGCAGCGGTAGCGGGAGAGGTGATGAGCAGTTCTTC. The encoded protein is CASSGSGRGDEQFF.

The chain recombines TRBV30 with TRBJ2-3; 15 bases map to TRBD2. The germline CDR1 and CDR2 sequences are GTSNPN and SVGIG (reference sequence). The trim removed 0 bases at V and 6 bases at J, leaving 4 bases unmatched. There are 16 residues in the CDR3. CDR3 coding DNA: TGTGCCTGGAGTGTTGGACTAGCGGGAGGGCAGGATACGCAGTATTTT. It is translated as CAWSVGLAGGQDTQYF.

V and J are TRBV2 and TRBJ1-5, with a possible D match to TRBD1 (6 bases). The germline CDR1 and CDR2 sequences are SNHLY and FYNNEI. The V end was cut by 6 bases, the J end by 4 bases, with 10 bases between. There are 13 residues in the CDR3. The CDR3 is CASRGDINQPQHF. CDR3 nucleotides: TGTGCCAGCAGGGGGGACATTAATCAGCCCCAGCATTTT.

The table lists this clone with a few counts. This sequence joins TRBV28 and TRBJ1-1; 8 bases match TRBD1. V gave up 7 bases and J gave up 4 bases; unmatched junction bases: 5. The CDR3 is 13 residues long. From germline, CDR1 is MDHEN and CDR2 SYDVKM. As DNA, the CDR3 is TGTGCCAGCACGACAGGGGCGGCCACTGAAGCTTTCTTT. It codes for CASTTGAATEAFF.

This clone occurred a few times. The chain carries TRBV7-3 and TRBJ2-3; possibly TRBD1 for D (6 bases). CDR1 and CDR2 from the germline V gene are SGHTA and FQGTGA. V gave up 2 bases and J gave up 6 bases, with 12 bases separating them. The length of the CDR3 is 14 residues. The CDR3 coding sequence is TGTGCCAGCAGCTTACTTGCTAGGGGGGATACGCAGTATTTT. This encodes CASSLLARGDTQYF.

The V and J genes are TRBV2 and TRBJ2-1; D uncertain. CDR1 SNHLY and CDR2 FYNNEI come from the germline V gene. V lost 7 bases, J lost 4 bases, and 8 bases lay in between. The CDR3 length is 12 residues. DNA of the CDR3: TGTGCCAGCATTTATCTGTACAATGAGCAGTTCTTC. Protein sequence: CASIYLYNEQFF.

This clone was seen only once. This chain uses TRBV10-1 with TRBJ1-1; the match to TRBD1 covers 8 bases. CDR1 WNHNN and CDR2 SYGVQD come from the germline V gene (reference sequence). V shed 3 bases and J 5 bases; nucleotides not matched to a gene: 14. The CDR3 totals 17 residues. This chain's CDR3 is CASSDSPRAGGRTEAFF. The CDR3 region has the DNA TGCGCCAGCAGTGACTCCCCCCGGGCAGGGGGCCGAACTGAAGCTTTCTTT.

The chain employs TRBV20-1 and TRBJ1-5; D is uncertain. The CDR3 has 13 amino acids. Germline CDR1 and CDR2: DFQATT and SNEGSKA (reference sequence). V lost 3 bases to trimming and J lost 0 bases, with 6 bases between them. The CDR3 sequence: CSASAHSNQPQHF. For the CDR3, the DNA is TGCAGTGCTAGTGCCCATAGCAATCAGCCCCAGCATTTT.

This clone has a handful of counts. The chain carries TRBV10-3 and TRBJ1-1, with a weak D call TRBD1 (5 bases). CDR3 length: 14 amino acids. V shed 2 bases and J shed 5 bases, with 12 bases lying between them. Per the germline V gene, CDR1 is ENHRY and CDR2 is SYGVKD. The CDR3 coding sequence is TGTGCCATCAGTGAGATCCAGGGTAGGACTGAAGCTTTCTTT. Protein sequence: CAISEIQGRTEAFF.

The chain couples TRBV7-6 to TRBJ2-5; 8 bases are shared with TRBD1. The CDR3 is made up of 16 amino acids. V lost 3 bases and J lost 4; bases outside the gene matches: 10. Looked up from germline, CDR1 is SGHVS and CDR2 is FNYEAQ. In nucleotides, the CDR3 is TGTGCCAGCAGCTTCCTTCCCGGAGACAGGGGAGAGACCCAGTACTTC. Protein: CASSFLPGDRGETQYF.

The rearrangement links TRBV7-2 to TRBJ2-3; 10 nucleotides agree with TRBD2. The germline V gene encodes CDR1 SGHTA and CDR2 FQGNSA. The CDR3 spans 15 residues. Trimming took 4 bases from V and 7 from J; bases not matched to a gene: 8. CDR3 nucleotide sequence: TGTGCCAGCAGCTATGGACTAGCGGTCCTGAATACGCAGTATTTT. Its translation: CASSYGLAVLNTQYF.

The J gene is TRBJ2-3, the V gene TRBV5-4, with 12 positions matching TRBD2. The CDR3 runs 18 residues. Germline trimming cut 4 bases from V and 5 bases from J; bases unmatched to any gene: 14. From germline, CDR1 is SGHNT and CDR2 YYREEE (reference sequence). The DNA of the CDR3 is TGTGCCAGCAGCCCGGCCCCCCTAGCGGGGGGGGTTGGAGATACGCAGTATTTT. Translated, it gives CASSPAPLAGGVGDTQYF.